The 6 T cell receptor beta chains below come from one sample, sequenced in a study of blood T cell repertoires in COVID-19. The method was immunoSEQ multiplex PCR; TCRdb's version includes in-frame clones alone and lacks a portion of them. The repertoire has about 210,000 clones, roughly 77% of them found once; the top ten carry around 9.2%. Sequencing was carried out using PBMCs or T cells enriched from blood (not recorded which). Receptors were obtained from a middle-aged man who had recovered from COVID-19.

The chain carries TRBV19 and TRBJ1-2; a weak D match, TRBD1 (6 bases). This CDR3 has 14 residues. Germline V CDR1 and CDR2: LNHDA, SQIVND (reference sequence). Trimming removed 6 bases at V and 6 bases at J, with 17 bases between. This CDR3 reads CASSAQGSGDGYTF. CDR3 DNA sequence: TGTGCCAGTAGCGCCCAGGGGAGCGGCGATGGCTACACCTTC.

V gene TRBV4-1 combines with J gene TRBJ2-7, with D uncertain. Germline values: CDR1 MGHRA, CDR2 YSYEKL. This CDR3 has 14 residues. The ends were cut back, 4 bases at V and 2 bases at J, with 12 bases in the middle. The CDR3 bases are TGCGCCAGCAGCCCAGAGGTGGCAGCCTACGAGCAGTACTTC. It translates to CASSPEVAAYEQYF.

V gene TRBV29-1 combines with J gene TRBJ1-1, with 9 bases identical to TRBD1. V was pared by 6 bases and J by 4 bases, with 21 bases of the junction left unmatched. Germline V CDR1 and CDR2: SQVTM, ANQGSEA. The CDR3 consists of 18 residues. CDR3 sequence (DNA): TGCAGCGTCCGGACAGGGGTAGGAGGTAGTAGCGGAGGCACTGAAGCTTTCTTT. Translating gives CSVRTGVGGSSGGTEAFF.

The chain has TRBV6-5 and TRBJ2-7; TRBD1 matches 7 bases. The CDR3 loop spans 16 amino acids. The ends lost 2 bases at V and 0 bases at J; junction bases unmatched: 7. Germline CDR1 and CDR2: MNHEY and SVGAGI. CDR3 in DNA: TGTGCCAGCAGTTACCAGACAGGGCCGTACTCCTACGAGCAGTACTTC. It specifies CASSYQTGPYSYEQYF.

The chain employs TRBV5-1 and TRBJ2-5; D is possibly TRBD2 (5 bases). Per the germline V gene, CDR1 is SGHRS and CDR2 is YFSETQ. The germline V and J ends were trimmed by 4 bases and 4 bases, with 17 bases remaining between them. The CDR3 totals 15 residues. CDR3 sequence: CASSTDFSVSETQYF. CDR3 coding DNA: TGCGCCAGCAGCACGGACTTTAGTGTGTCAGAGACCCAGTACTTC.

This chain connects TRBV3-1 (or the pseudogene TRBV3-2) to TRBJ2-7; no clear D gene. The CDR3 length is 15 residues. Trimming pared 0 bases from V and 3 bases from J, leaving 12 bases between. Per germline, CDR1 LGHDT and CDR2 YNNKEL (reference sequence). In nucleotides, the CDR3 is TGTGCCAGCAGCCAAGATTCCGACATCCTCTACGAGCAGTACTTC. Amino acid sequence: CASSQDSDILYEQYF.